One sample yielded the 23 T cell receptor beta chains listed below, sequenced in a study of blood T cell repertoires in COVID-19. TCRdb's table, derived via immunoSEQ multiplex PCR, lists solely in-frame clones and lacks some. Of around 50,000 clones in the sample, 75% to 90% were seen once. The sequenced material came from peripheral blood. The receptors here all came from a human donor in a cohort sampled during active COVID-19.

This clone was counted only a few times. The V gene is TRBV25-1, the J gene TRBJ1-2; D is unclear. The germline V gene encodes CDR1 MGHDK and CDR2 SYGVNS. V lost 3 bases and J 5 bases, leaving 10 bases between the germline ends. There are 13 residues in the CDR3. The CDR3 coding sequence is TGTGCCAGCAGTGAGATAATCCGGTATGGCTACACCTTC. Amino acids: CASSEIIRYGYTF.

The CDR3 region has the DNA TGTGCCTGGAGAGACCGGACTAGATCCCCTAATGAGCAGTTCTTC. It encodes CAWRDRTRSPNEQFF. The chain joins TRBV30 to TRBJ2-1; 7 bases are a match to TRBD2. V gave up 3 bases and J gave up 7 bases; unmatched junction bases: 12. The CDR3 runs to 15 residues. CDR1 and CDR2 (germline): GTSNPN, SVGIG (reference sequence).

The CDR3 nucleotides are TGTGCCAGCAGCGCTTCAGCCGGACAGGGGGTTACTGGAAACACCATATATTTT. Encoded protein: CASSASAGQGVTGNTIYF. The V and J genes are TRBV9 and TRBJ1-3; 10 bases fit TRBD1. The CDR3 is 18 amino acids. V gave up 3 bases and J gave up 2 bases; unmatched junction bases: 11. Germline V gives CDR1 SGDLS, CDR2 YYNGEE.

The table lists this clone with a count of one. The genes are TRBV19 and TRBJ2-1; maybe TRBD2 (6 bases). Germline V gene sequence: CDR1 LNHDA, CDR2 SQIVND (reference sequence). This CDR3 is built from 15 residues. V lost 4 bases and J 4 bases, leaving 14 bases between the germline ends. The CDR3 DNA reads as TGTGCCAGTAGTAAAACACCCGGGACTTACAATGAGCAGTTCTTC. Its protein is CASSKTPGTYNEQFF.

The rearrangement joins TRBV5-5 to TRBJ1-1; D might be TRBD1 (6 bases). Trimming took off 2 bases at V and 4 bases at J, with 12 bases between the two ends. There are 14 residues in the CDR3. Germline CDR1 reads SGHKS; CDR2 reads YYEKEE (reference sequence). The CDR3 region has the DNA TGTGCCAGCAGCTTAGCAGGGGCCCTCACTGAAGCTTTCTTT. It is translated as CASSLAGALTEAFF.

This clone was counted many times. The rearrangement uses TRBV4-2 and TRBJ2-1, with TRBD2 matching 16 bases. The J segment lost 9 bases and the V segment lost 4 bases, leaving 6 bases of the junction unmatched. Germline CDR1 reads LGHNA; CDR2 reads YNFKEQ. This CDR3 has 16 residues. CDR3 DNA sequence: TGTGCCAGCAGCCCCGGGACTAGCGGGGGGGCCGCTGAGCAGTTCTTC. It yields the protein CASSPGTSGGAAEQFF.

The rearrangement joins TRBV5-1 to TRBJ1-2, with D possibly being TRBD1 (5 bases). V was cut by 6 bases and J by 1 base, with 19 bases left in between. The CDR3 is 16 residues long. CDR1 is SGHRS, CDR2 YFSETQ, per germline. CDR3 nucleotides: TGCGCCAGCACCCCTGAGGGGAGGCCGAGTAACTATGGCTACACCTTC. It translates to CASTPEGRPSNYGYTF.

The chain uses TRBV11-2 and TRBJ2-3; possibly TRBD1 for D (6 bases). CDR1 and CDR2 (germline): SGHAT, FQNNGV. The CDR3 is 14 amino acids. The V and J ends lost 7 bases and 3 bases respectively, with 14 bases between them. The CDR3 bases are TGTGCCAGCACCCTGGGGGCGCCTACAGATACGCAGTATTTT. Translation gives CASTLGAPTDTQYF.

The rearrangement links TRBV18 to TRBJ1-1; maybe TRBD1 (5 bases). The CDR3 contains 13 residues. Trimming pared 3 bases from V and 7 bases from J, leaving 12 bases between. Germline values: CDR1 KGHSH, CDR2 LQKENI. The CDR3 bases are TGTGCCAGCTCACCGACTCCGCAGGGTGAAGCTTTCTTT. It specifies CASSPTPQGEAFF.

The J gene is TRBJ2-7, the V gene TRBV18, with TRBD1 as a possible D gene (5 bases). CDR1 is KGHSH, CDR2 LQKENI, per germline. Trimming took off 3 bases at V and 5 bases at J, with 14 bases between the two ends. CDR3 length: 14 residues. As DNA, the CDR3 is TGTGCCAGCTCACCTGGTCAGGGTATCAACGAGCAGTACTTC. Translation gives CASSPGQGINEQYF.

The chain has TRBV14 and TRBJ1-1, with 7 bases that match TRBD1. V lost 0 bases, J lost 2 bases, and 6 bases stayed unmatched. This CDR3 region has 16 residues. The germline CDR1 and CDR2 sequences are SGHDN and FVKESK. CDR3 protein: CASSQDIGQVNTEAFF. CDR3 DNA sequence: TGTGCCAGCAGCCAAGATATCGGACAGGTTAACACTGAAGCTTTCTTT.

The chain combines TRBV9 with TRBJ2-3; D not resolved. The CDR3 extends over 12 amino acids. Trimming shortened V by 3 bases and J by 2 bases, and 4 bases separated the two germline ends. Looked up from germline, CDR1 is SGDLS and CDR2 is YYNGEE. The CDR3: CASSAFTDTQYF. The CDR3 nucleotides read TGTGCCAGCAGCGCATTCACAGATACGCAGTATTTT. The full variable domain, in which reference TRBV9 and TRBJ2-3 provide the parts outside the CDR3, is DSGVTQTPKHLITATGQRVTLRCSPRSGDLSVYWYQQSLDQGLQFLIQYYNGEERAKGNILERFSAQQFPDLHSELNLSSLELGDSALYFCASSAFTDTQYFGPGTRLTVL.

The genes are TRBV5-1 and TRBJ2-1; 11 bases are shared with TRBD2. This CDR3 region has 15 residues. The ends lost 4 bases at V and 7 bases at J; junction bases unmatched: 7. The germline V gene has CDR1 SGHRS and CDR2 YFSETQ. The CDR3 DNA reads TGCGCCAGCAGCCCTCCACTAGCGGGGGAAAATGAGCAGTTCTTC. It specifies CASSPPLAGENEQFF.

The chain has TRBV7-9 and TRBJ1-2; 9 bases align to TRBD1. Trimming at V came to 6 bases and at J to 6 bases, leaving 5 bases not matched to a gene. The CDR3 is 13 residues long. The germline V gene has CDR1 SEHNR and CDR2 FQNEAQ (reference sequence). CDR3 residues: CASSFGQGNGYTF. In DNA form, the CDR3 reads TGTGCCAGCAGTTTCGGACAGGGGAATGGCTACACCTTC.

The V and J genes are TRBV28 and TRBJ2-5; TRBD1 aligns across 7 bases. Germline V gene lookup returns CDR1 MDHEN and CDR2 SYDVKM. CDR3 size: 19 residues. V shed 6 bases and J 2 bases; nucleotides not matched to a gene: 21. CDR3 protein: CASRKYGTETTNLQETQYF. The DNA of the CDR3 is TGTGCCAGCAGGAAATACGGGACAGAAACGACAAACCTACAAGAGACCCAGTACTTC.

The V call is TRBV6-5, the J call TRBJ1-1; D perhaps matches TRBD1 (6 bases). CDR1 is MNHEY and CDR2 is SVGAGI in the germline V gene. The CDR3 runs to 14 residues. Trimming removed 6 bases at V and 0 bases at J, with 11 bases between. CDR3 nucleotides: TGTGCCAGCAGCACCGGACAGATGAACACTGAAGCTTTCTTT. Translation gives CASSTGQMNTEAFF.

The rearrangement joins TRBV2 to TRBJ1-6, with TRBD1 matching over 9 bases. The V gene end was trimmed by 7 bases and the J gene end by 9 bases; junction bases not matched to a gene: 10. Germline V gives CDR1 SNHLY, CDR2 FYNNEI. The CDR3 length is 15 residues. DNA for the CDR3: TGTGCCAGCACGGGACCCACAGGGGGCCGTTCACCCCTCCACTTT. It is translated as CASTGPTGGRSPLHF.

The chain links TRBV6-5 to TRBJ2-5; 9 bases fit TRBD1. Per germline, CDR1 MNHEY and CDR2 SVGAGI. This CDR3 is built from 15 residues. V shed 2 bases, J shed 5 bases, and the junction held 6 bases outside the gene matches. In DNA form, the CDR3 reads TGTGCCAGCAGTTACCAGGACAGGGGATTCGAGACCCAGTACTTC. The encoded protein is CASSYQDRGFETQYF.

This chain links TRBV24-1 with TRBJ2-3, with 11 positions matching TRBD2. Unmatched junction bases numbered 1, after V lost 1 base and J lost 5 bases. CDR1 and CDR2 from the germline V gene are KGHDR and SFDVKD. The CDR3 is 15 amino acids. The CDR3 nucleotides are TGTGCCACCAGTGATTTTAGCGGGGGGGAAGATACGCAGTATTTT. Translating it yields CATSDFSGGEDTQYF.

The rearrangement joins TRBV6-2 or TRBV6-3 to TRBJ1-1, with D hard to call. This CDR3 region has 13 residues. The ends were cut back, 4 bases at V and 1 base at J, with 7 bases in the middle. From germline, CDR1 is MNHEY and CDR2 SVGEGT. The CDR3 bases are TGTGCCAGCAGTTTAACAGAGAACACTGAAGCTTTCTTT. Its translation: CASSLTENTEAFF.

The gene calls are TRBV19 and TRBJ2-7; D is unresolved. This CDR3 has 13 residues. The ends were cut back, 3 bases at V and 5 bases at J, with 11 bases in the middle. The germline V gene has CDR1 LNHDA and CDR2 SQIVND (reference sequence). CDR3 in DNA: TGTGCCAGTAGTATGAACGACGGAGACGAGCAGTACTTC. Translating it yields CASSMNDGDEQYF.

The chain carries TRBV5-8 and TRBJ1-1, with TRBD1 matching 9 bases. Losses at the gene ends were 3 bases for V and 4 bases for J; bases not matched to a gene: 7. This CDR3 is built from 15 residues. The germline gives CDR1 SGHTS, CDR2 YDEGEE. The CDR3 DNA follows: TGTGCCAGCAGCTCCTGGACAGGGGTTCCCACTGAAGCTTTCTTT. It codes for CASSSWTGVPTEAFF.

This clone was counted only a few times. This sequence joins TRBV19 and TRBJ1-3; D is possibly TRBD1 (5 bases). This CDR3 spans 14 amino acids. Trimming pared 7 bases from V and 2 bases from J, leaving 12 bases between. Germline V gene sequence: CDR1 LNHDA, CDR2 SQIVND (reference sequence). The CDR3 loop is CASIPTATGNTIYF. DNA for the CDR3: TGTGCCAGTATTCCGACAGCGACTGGAAACACCATATATTTT.